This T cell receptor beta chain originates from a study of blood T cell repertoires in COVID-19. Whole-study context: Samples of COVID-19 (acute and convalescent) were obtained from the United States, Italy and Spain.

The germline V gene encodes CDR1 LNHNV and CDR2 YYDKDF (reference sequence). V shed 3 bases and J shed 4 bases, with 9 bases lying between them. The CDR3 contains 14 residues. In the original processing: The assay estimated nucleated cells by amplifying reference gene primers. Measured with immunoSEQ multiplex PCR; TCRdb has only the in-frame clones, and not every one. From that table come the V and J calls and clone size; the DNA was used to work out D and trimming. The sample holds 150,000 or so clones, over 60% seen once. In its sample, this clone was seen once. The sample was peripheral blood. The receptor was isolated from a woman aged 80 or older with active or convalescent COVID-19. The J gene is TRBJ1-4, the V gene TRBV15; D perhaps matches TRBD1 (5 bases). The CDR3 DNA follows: TGTGCCACCAGCAGCGACAGAAGTAATGAAAAACTGTTTTTT. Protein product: CATSSDRSNEKLFF.